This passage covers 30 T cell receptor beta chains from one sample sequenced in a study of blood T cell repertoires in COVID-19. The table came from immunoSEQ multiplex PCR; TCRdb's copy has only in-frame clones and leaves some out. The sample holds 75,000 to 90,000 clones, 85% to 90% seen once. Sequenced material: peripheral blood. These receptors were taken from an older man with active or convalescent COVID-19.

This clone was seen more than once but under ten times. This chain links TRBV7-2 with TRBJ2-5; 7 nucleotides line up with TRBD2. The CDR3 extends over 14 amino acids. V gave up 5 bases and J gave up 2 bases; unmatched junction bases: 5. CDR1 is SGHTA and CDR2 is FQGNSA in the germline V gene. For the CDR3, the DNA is TGTGCCAGCAGCCCATCGGGACTACAAGAGACCCAGTACTTC. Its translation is CASSPSGLQETQYF.

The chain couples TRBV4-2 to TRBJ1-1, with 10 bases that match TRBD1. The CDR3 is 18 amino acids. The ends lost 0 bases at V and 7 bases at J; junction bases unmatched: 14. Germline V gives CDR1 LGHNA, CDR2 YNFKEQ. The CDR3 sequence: CASSQDWDRGTLPDEAFF. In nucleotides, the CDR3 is TGTGCCAGCAGCCAAGATTGGGACAGGGGTACCCTCCCCGATGAAGCTTTCTTT.

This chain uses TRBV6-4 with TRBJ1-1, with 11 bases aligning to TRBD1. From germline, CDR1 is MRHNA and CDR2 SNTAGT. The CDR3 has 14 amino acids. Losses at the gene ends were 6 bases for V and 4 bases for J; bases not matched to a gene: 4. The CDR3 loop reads CASRAGTGGTEAFF. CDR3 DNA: TGTGCCAGCAGAGCCGGGACAGGGGGCACTGAAGCTTTCTTT.

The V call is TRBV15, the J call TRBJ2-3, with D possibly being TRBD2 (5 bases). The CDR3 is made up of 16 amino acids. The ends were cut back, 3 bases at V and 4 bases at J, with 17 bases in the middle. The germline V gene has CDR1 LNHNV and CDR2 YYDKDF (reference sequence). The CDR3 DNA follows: TGTGCCACCAGCAGGGGGAGAAGGGCTCGCCCAGATACGCAGTATTTT. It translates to CATSRGRRARPDTQYF.

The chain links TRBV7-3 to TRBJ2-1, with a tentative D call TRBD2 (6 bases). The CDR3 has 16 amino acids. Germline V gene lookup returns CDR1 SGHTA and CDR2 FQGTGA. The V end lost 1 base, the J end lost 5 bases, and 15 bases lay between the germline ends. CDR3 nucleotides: TGTGCCAGCAGCTTAAGAGGAAGGGACTTGGACAATGAGCAGTTCTTC. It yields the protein CASSLRGRDLDNEQFF.

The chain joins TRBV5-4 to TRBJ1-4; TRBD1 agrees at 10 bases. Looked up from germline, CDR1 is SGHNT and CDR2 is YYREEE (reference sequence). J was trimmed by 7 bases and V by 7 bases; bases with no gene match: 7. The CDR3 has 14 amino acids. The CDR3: CASSRQGASEKLFF. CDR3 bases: TGTGCCAGCTCCCGACAGGGGGCGTCTGAAAAACTGTTTTTT.

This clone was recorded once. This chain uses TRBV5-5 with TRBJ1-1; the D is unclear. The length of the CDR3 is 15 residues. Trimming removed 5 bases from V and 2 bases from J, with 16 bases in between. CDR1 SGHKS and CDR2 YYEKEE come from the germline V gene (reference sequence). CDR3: CASRLDLGPNTEAFF. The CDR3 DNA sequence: TGTGCCAGCAGACTTGACCTTGGGCCTAACACTGAAGCTTTCTTT.

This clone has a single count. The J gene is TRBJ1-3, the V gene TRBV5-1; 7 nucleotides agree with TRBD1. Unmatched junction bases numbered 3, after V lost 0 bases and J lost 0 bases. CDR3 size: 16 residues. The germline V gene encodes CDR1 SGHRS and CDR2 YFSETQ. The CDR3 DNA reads TGCGCCAGCAGCTTGGAAGGGACAGACTCTGGAAACACCATATATTTT. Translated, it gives CASSLEGTDSGNTIYF. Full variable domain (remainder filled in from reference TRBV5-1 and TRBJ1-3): KAGVTQTPRYLIKTRGQQVTLSCSPISGHRSVSWYQQTPGQGLQFLFEYFSETQRNKGNFPGRFSGRQFSNSRSEMNVSTLELGDSALYLCASSLEGTDSGNTIYFGEGSWLTVV.

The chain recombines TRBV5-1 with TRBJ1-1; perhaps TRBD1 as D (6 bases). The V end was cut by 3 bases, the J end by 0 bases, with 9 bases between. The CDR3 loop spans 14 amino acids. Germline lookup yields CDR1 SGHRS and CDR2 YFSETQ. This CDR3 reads CASSSGTLNTEAFF. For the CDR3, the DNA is TGCGCCAGCAGCTCCGGGACATTGAACACTGAAGCTTTCTTT.

CDR3 in DNA: TGTGCCAGCAGTGTCAGGACTGACAACATTCAGTACTTC. Encoded protein: CASSVRTDNIQYF. The chain uses TRBV2 and TRBJ2-4; D possibly corresponds to TRBD2 (5 bases). The germline V gene encodes CDR1 SNHLY and CDR2 FYNNEI. V lost 4 bases and J lost 7, with 11 bases in between. The CDR3 extends over 13 amino acids. The full variable domain, rest sourced from reference TRBV2 and TRBJ2-4, is EPEVTQTPSHQVTQMGQEVILRCVPISNHLYFYWYRQILGQKVEFLVSFYNNEISEKSEIFDDQFSVERPDGSNFTLKIRSTKLEDSAMYFCASSVRTDNIQYFGAGTRLSVL.

CDR3 DNA: TGTGCCAGCAGCCTGTATGGCTCAACTAATGAAAAACTGTTTTTT. Its translation: CASSLYGSTNEKLFF. The chain uses TRBV5-5 and TRBJ1-4; D gene uncertain. This CDR3 comprises 15 residues. The germline gives CDR1 SGHKS, CDR2 YYEKEE (reference sequence). With 4 bases removed from V and 0 bases from J, the gap between germline ends came to 10 bases.

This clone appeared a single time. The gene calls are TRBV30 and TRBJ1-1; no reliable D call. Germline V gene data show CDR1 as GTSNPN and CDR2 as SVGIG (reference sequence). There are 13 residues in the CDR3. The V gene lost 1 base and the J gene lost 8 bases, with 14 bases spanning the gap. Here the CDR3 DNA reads TGTGCCTGGAGTGCCGGGAGGGTGGGGGAAGCTTTCTTT. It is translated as CAWSAGRVGEAFF.

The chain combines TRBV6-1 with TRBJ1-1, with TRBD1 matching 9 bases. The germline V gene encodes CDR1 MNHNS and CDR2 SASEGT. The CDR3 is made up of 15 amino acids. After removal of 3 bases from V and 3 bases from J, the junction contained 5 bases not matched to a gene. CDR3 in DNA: TGTGCCAGCAGTGAGCCGACAGGGGGGGACACTGAAGCTTTCTTT. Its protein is CASSEPTGGDTEAFF.

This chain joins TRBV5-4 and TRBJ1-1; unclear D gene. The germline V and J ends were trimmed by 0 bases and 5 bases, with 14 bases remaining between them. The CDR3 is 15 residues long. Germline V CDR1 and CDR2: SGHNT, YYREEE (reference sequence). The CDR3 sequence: CASSLVRRGGTEAFF. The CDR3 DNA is TGTGCCAGCAGCTTGGTACGGCGGGGTGGGACTGAAGCTTTCTTT.

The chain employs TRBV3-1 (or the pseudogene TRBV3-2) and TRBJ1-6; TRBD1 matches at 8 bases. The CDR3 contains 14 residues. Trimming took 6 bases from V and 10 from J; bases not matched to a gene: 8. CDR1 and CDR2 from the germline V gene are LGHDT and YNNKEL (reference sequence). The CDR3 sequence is CASSPGQGWSPLHF. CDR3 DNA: TGTGCCAGCAGTCCAGGACAGGGTTGGTCACCCCTCCACTTT.

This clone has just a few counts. The CDR3 coding sequence is TGTGCCACCAGGGGACAGGGGGACAATCAGCCCCAGCATTTT. Amino acid sequence: CATRGQGDNQPQHF. The chain combines TRBV24-1 with TRBJ1-5; 11 bases agree with TRBD1. The trim removed 7 bases at V and 3 bases at J, leaving 1 base unmatched. This CDR3 region has 14 residues. Germline CDR1 reads KGHDR; CDR2 reads SFDVKD.

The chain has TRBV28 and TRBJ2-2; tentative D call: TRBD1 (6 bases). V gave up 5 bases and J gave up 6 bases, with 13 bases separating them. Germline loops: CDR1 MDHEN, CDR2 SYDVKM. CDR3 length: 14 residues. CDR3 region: CASSLTQGSGELFF. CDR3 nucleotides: TGTGCCAGCAGTCTGACACAGGGATCCGGGGAGCTGTTTTTT.

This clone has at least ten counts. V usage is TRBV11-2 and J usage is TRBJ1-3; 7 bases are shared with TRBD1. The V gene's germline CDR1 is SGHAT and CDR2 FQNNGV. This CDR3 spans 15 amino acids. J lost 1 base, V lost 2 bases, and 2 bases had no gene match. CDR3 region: CASSLNRGSGNTIYF. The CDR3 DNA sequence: TGTGCCAGCAGCTTAAACAGGGGATCTGGAAACACCATATATTTT.

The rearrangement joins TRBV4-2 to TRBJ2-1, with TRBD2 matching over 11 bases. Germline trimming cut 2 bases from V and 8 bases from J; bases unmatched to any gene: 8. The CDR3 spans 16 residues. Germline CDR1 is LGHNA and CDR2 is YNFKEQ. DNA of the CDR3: TGTGCCAGCAGCCAACCCCTAGCGGGGGGTTTTCATGAGCAGTTCTTC. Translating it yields CASSQPLAGGFHEQFF.

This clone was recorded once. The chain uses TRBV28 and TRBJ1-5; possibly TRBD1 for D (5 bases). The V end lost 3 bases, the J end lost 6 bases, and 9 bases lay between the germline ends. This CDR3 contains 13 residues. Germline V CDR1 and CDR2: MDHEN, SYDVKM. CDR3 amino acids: CASSLAGGQPQHF. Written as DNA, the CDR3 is TGTGCCAGCAGTTTGGCGGGGGGTCAGCCCCAGCATTTT. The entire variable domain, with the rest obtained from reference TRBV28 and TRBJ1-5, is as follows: DVKVTQSSRYLVKRTGEKVFLECVQDMDHENMFWYRQDPGLGLRLIYFSYDVKMKEKGDIPEGYSVSREKKERFSLILESASTNQTSMYLCASSLAGGQPQHFGDGTRLSIL.

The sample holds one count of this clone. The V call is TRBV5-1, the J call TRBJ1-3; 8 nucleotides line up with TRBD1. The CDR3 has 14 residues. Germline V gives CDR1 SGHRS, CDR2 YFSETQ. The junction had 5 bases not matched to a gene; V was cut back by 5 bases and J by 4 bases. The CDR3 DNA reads TGCGCCAGCAGGCAACAGGGGGAAGGAAACACCATATATTTT. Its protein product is CASRQQGEGNTIYF.

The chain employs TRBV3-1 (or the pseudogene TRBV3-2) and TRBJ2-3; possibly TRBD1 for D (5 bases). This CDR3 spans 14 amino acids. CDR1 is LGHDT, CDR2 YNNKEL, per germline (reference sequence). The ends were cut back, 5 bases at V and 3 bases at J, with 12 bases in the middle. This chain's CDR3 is CASSFLGATDTQYF. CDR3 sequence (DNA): TGTGCCAGCAGCTTTTTAGGGGCTACAGATACGCAGTATTTT.

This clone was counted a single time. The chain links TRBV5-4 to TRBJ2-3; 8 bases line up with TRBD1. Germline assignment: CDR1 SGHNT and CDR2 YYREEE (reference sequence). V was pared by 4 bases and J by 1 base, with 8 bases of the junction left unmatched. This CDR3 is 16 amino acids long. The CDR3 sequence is CASSPAGGAGTDTQYF. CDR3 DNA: TGTGCCAGCAGCCCCGCAGGGGGCGCGGGCACAGATACGCAGTATTTT. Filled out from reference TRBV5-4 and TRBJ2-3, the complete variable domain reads ETGVTQSPTHLIKTRGQQVTLRCSSQSGHNTVSWYQQALGQGPQFIFQYYREEENGRGNFPPRFSGLQFPNYSSELNVNALELDDSALYLCASSPAGGAGTDTQYFGPGTRLTVL.

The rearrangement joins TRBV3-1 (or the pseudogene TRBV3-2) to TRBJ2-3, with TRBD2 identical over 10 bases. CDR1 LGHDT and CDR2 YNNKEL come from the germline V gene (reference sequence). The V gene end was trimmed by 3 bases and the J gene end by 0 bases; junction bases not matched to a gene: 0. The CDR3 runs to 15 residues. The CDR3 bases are TGTGCCAGCAGCCAGACTAGCGGGAGCACAGATACGCAGTATTTT. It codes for CASSQTSGSTDTQYF.

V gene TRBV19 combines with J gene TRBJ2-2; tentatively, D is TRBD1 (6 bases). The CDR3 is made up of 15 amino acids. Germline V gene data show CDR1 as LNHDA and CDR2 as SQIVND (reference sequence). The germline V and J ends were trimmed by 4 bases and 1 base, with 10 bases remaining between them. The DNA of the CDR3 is TGTGCCAGTAGTAAGGGGGACCTGAACACCGGGGAGCTGTTTTTT. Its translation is CASSKGDLNTGELFF.

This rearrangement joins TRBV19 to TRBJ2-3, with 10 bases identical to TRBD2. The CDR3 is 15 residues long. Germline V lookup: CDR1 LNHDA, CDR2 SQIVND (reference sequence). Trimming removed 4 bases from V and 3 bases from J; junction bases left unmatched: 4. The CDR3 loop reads CASSTSGGETDTQYF. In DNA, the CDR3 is TGTGCCAGTAGTACTAGCGGGGGAGAAACAGATACGCAGTATTTT. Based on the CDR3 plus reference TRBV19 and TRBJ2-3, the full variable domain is DGGITQSPKYLFRKEGQNVTLSCEQNLNHDAMYWYRQDPGQGLRLIYYSQIVNDFQKGDIAEGYSVSREKKESFPLTVTSAQKNPTAFYLCASSTSGGETDTQYFGPGTRLTVL.

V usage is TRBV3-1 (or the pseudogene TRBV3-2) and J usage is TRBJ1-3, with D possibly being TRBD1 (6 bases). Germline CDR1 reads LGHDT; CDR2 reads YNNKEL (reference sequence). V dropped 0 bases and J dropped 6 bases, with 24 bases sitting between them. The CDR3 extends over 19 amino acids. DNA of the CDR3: TGTGCCAGCAGCCAAGACAGGGGCGACAGAAGGGCCCTGGTAAACACCATATATTTT. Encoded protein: CASSQDRGDRRALVNTIYF.

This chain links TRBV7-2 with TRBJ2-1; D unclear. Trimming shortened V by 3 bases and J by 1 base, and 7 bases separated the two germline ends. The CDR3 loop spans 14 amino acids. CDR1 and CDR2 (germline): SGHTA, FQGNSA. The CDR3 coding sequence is TGTGCCAGCAGCTTTGAGGCATCCTACAATGAGCAGTTCTTC. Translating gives CASSFEASYNEQFF.

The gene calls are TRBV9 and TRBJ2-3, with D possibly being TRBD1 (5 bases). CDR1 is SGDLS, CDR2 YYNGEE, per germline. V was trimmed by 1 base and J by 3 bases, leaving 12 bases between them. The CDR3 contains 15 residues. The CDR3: CASSVFSGQTDTQYF. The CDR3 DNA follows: TGTGCCAGCAGCGTATTCTCAGGGCAGACAGATACGCAGTATTTT.

The CDR3 loop reads CASSRRQGVEQYV. CDR3 DNA: TGTGCCAGCTCACGCCGACAGGGTGTAGAGCAGTACGTC. The chain links TRBV18 to TRBJ2-7; 7 bases are shared with TRBD1. V lost 4 bases and J lost 7; bases outside the gene matches: 7. The CDR3 runs to 13 residues. Germline values: CDR1 KGHSH, CDR2 LQKENI.